This TCR beta chain was sequenced for a study of CD8+CD57+ T cells in acquired aplastic anemia (dated by TCRdb to between 2017 and 2018). Regarding the research as a whole: Extracted DNA from sorted CD4+ and CD8+ cells averaged about 2.9 ug, ranging from roughly 0.19 to 27.4 ug. CD8+CD57+ expansion was defined as frequency above the mean frequency observed in healthy subjects.

As to this clonotype: This clone's antigen is unknown. Base qualities are not at hand, and no much larger clone is one base apart.

Patients chosen for sequencing had shown expansion of CD8+CD57+ cells by flow cytometry. Every patient had a diagnosis of severe acquired aplastic anemia based on International Study of Aplastic Anemia and Agranulocytosis and Camitta criteria. No therapy had been received by the patients at the time of blood sampling. In this study, sorted CD4+ and CD8+ T cells from the blood of healthy subjects and of severe aplastic anemia patients had their TCR repertoires deep-sequenced. In the USA, patient enrollment took place under clinicaltrials.gov protocols 00001620, 01623167, 00001397, 00071045, 00081523 and 00961064. Ficoll-Paque density gradient centrifugation was used to isolate peripheral blood mononuclear cells. Before DNA was extracted, CD4+ and CD8+ T cells were sorted using either FACS or magnetic beads. Taken from the germline V gene, the CDR1 and CDR2 loops are MDHEN and SYDVKM. After removal of 6 bases from V and 4 bases from J, the junction retains 5 bases not matched to a gene. CDR3 length: 13 amino acids, cysteine to phenylalanine. Only CDR3 DNA remains: 39 bases, in frame from the first base.

General study outcomes and caveats: Patients and healthy controls showed no significant difference in CD8+ Simpson's diversity (P=0.060). Some 30 CD8+ CDR3 sequences were shared between patients and controls but appeared highly expressed in patients and within their immunodominant clones.

Genomic DNA was used as template for profiling of TCR beta VDJ combinations and CDR3 sequences. TCR repertoire sequencing was run on an Illumina HiSeq 2000. For the original study's pipeline: Repertoire assessment relied on Simpson's diversity index, CDR3 size and DJ length profiles, and TRBV/TRBJ rearrangement plots. The most abundant DNA sequence in the deep sequencing data was defined as the immunodominant clone. CDR3 amino acid sequences were screened for sharing across subjects and compared with published repertoires and the VDJdb database. The public reads were quality trimmed at Q25 with fastp and then assembled into clones with MiXCR by TCRdb, keeping productive beta chains. For every CDR3 protein sequence, its rows merge into one entry that carries the most common genes and DNA. TCRdb's processing, not the authors', yielded these V and J calls. The table for this sample lists roughly 200,000 distinct CDR3 sequences; less than 75% of them were counted only once. Around 58% of the sample is in the top ten clones.

This receptor was identified in a human donor with aplastic anemia. The V gene is TRBV28 and the J gene is TRBJ1-2; TRBD1 aligns with 7 central bases. The sequencing sample was made of sorted CD4+, CD8+, or CD8+CD57+ T cells (not recorded which) from PBMCs. CDR3 region: CASRTGLGYGYTF. The DNA reads TGTGCCAGCAGGACAGGGTTAGGCTATGGCTACACCTTC.